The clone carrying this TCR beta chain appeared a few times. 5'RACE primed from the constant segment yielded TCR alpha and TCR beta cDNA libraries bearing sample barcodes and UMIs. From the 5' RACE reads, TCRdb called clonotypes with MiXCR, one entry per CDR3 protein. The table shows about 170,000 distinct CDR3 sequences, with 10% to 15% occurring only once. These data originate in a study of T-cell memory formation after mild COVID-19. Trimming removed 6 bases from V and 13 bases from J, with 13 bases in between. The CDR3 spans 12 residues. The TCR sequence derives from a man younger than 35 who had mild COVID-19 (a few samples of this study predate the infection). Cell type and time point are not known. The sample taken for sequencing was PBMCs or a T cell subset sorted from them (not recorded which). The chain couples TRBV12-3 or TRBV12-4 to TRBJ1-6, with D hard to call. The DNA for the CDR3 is TGTGCCAGCAGCCCCCTGACGGCCCCCCTCCACTTT. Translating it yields CASSPLTAPLHF.